This T cell receptor beta chain emerged from a study of tumor-infiltrating lymphocytes in primary liver carcinoma. Study results and limitations: About 8-25% of top clones, no more, were shared by all five regions.

Total RNA and DNA came together from roughly 20-30 mg of bulk tissue without cell sorting. Chronic HBV infection, untreated so far, was present in the patients. With around 500 ng total RNA as template and a constant-region primer, TCR beta cDNA was made. Three nested multiplex PCR rounds, a slightly modified ARM-PCR, produced the libraries for TCR beta. TRBV1-TRBV30 forward primers paired with a C-beta reverse primer drove the first two PCR rounds, about 10 cycles each. Using its own MiXCR run on the multiplex PCR reads, TCRdb lists one record per CDR3 protein. The sample includes 99,000 or so distinct CDR3 sequences, 55% to 70% of them seen just once. Turning to this clonotype: Its antigen remains unidentified. A read error may account for a junction end that differs from germline.

CDR3 length equals 16 residues. Germline CDR1 reads MNHNS; CDR2 reads SASEGT. The chain is built from TRBV6-1 and TRBJ2-2; 9 nucleotides agree with TRBD2. The origin of this receptor is a woman aged 60-75 years with primary liver carcinoma and hepatitis B virus infection. Sequencing was carried out using liver tumor tissue from sampling region 5. Described subset: tumor region T5, tumor centre. The CDR3 spells CASNEDSGRESGDLFF. The CDR3 DNA reads TGTGCCAGCAATGAAGATAGCGGGAGAGAATCCGGGGACCTGTTTTTT.